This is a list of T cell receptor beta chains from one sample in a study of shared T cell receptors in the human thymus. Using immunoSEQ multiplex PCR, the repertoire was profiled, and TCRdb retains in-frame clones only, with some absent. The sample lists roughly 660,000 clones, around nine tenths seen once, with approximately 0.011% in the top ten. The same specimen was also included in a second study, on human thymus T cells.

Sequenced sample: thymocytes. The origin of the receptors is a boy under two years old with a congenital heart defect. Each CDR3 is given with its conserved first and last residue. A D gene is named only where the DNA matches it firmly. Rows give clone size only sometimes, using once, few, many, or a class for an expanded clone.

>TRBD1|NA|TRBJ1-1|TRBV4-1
TGCGCCAGCAGAGTGACAGGGATAAACACTGAAGCTTTCTTT
CASRVTGINTEAFF
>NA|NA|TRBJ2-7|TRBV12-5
TGTGCTAGTTCCGCTACCCGCGAGCAGTACTTC
CASSATREQYF
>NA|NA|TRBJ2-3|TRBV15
TGTGCCACCAGCAGAGGTGAGGTGGGAGTCGACCCGGGGGATACGCAGTATTTT
CATSRGEVGVDPGDTQYF
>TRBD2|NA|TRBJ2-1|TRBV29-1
TGCAGCGTTGTAGTTAGCGGGAGGCCGGATGAGCAGTTCTTC
CSVVVSGRPDEQFF
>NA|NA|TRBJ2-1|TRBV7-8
TGTGCCAGCAGCCTAGCCATCCACCCGGGACATCTTTCCTACAATGAGCAGTTCTTC
CASSLAIHPGHLSYNEQFF
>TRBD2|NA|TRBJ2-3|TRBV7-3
TGTGCCAGCAGCTTAATTGGCGGGCGGGAGGGCCCTCGTGGTACAGATACGCAGTATTTT
CASSLIGGREGPRGTDTQYF
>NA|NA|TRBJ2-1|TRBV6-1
TGTGCCGCCACTGTAACCACTCTGCTCAATGAGCAGTTCTTC
CAATVTTLLNEQFF
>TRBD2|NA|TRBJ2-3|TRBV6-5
TGTGCCAGCAGTAGGACTAGCGCGAGCACAGATACGCAGTATTTT
CASSRTSASTDTQYF
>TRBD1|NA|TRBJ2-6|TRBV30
TGTGCCTGGAGTCCAGGGACAGGGGGCGGTCATCGAGGGGCCAACGTCCTGACTTTC
CAWSPGTGGGHRGANVLTF
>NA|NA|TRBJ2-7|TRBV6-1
TGTGCCAGCAGTGAAGTGAAGGACCGGGACACCCGCTACGAGCAGTACTTC
CASSEVKDRDTRYEQYF
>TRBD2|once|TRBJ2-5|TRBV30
TGTGCCTGGAGTGTCCACCGGGAGGGGAAAGAGACCCAGTACTTC
CAWSVHREGKETQYF
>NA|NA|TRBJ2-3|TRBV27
TGTGCCAGCAGTTTACTCGGTGGGGCCGGAGATACGCAGTATTTT
CASSLLGGAGDTQYF
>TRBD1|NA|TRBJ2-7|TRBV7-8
TGTGCCAGCAGCCCGACAGGGCCCGAGCAGTACTTC
CASSPTGPEQYF
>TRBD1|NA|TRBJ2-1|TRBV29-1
TGCAGCGTGACAGGGGGGTGGAACAATGAGCAGTTCTTC
CSVTGGWNNEQFF
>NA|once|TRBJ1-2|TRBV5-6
TGTGCCAGCAGCTTGTCAGGGGTCGATGGCTACACCTTC
CASSLSGVDGYTF
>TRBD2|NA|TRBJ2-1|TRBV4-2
TGTGCCAGCCGCGGTAGCGGGAAGAACAATGAGCAGTTCTTC
CASRGSGKNNEQFF